The present TCR beta chain was sequenced within a study of tumor and adjacent non-tumor tissue in lung cancer. Study summary: Patients were aged roughly 30 to 76, approximately ten men and roughly five women, stage I to III.

The CDR3 sequence is 13 residues long. Germline values: CDR1 MNHEY, CDR2 SVGAGI. RNA was extracted from bulk tissue without any cell sorting. Chemotherapy-naive patients with new lung cancer underwent thoracic surgery in China, August–late 2014. TCRbeta libraries were built with three rounds of nested PCR, modified from ARM-PCR. TCRdb reprocessed the multiplex PCR reads via MiXCR and lists one record per CDR3 protein. The table has about 85,000 distinct CDR3 sequences, approximately 57% seen once. Study-level points and caveats: Normal lung showed higher cumulative top 100 clone frequency than tumor. Significantly higher TCR diversity was found in tumor than normal lung.

Note on this clonotype: Its antigen is unknown. An end of the junction does not agree with germline; a read error may underlie this.

The V and J genes are TRBV6-5 and TRBJ2-7, with a possible D match to TRBD1 (6 bases). This receptor was identified in a man aged 70 or older with non-small cell lung cancer. Sequencing was carried out using lung tumor tissue. The CDR3 nucleotides are TGTGCCAGCAGGCAATTGGACAGCTACGAGCAGTATTTC. Amino acids: CASRQLDSYEQYF.